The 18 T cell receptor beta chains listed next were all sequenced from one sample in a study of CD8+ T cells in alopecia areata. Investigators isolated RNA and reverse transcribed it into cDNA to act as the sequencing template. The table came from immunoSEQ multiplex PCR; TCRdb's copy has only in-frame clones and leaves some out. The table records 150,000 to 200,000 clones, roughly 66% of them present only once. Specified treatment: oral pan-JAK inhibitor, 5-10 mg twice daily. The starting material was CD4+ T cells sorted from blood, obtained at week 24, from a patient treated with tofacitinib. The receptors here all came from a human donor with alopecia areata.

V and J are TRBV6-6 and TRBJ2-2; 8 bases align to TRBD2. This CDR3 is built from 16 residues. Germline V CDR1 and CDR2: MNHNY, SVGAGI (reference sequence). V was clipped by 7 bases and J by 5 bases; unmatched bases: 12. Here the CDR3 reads CASNPPGGPGTGELFF. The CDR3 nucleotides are TGTGCCAGCAACCCCCCGGGGGGGCCGGGGACCGGGGAGCTGTTTTTT.

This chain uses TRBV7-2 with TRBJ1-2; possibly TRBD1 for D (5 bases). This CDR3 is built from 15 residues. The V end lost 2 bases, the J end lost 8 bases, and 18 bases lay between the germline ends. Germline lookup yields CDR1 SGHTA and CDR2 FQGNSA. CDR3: CASSLRYQGSDGYTF. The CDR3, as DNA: TGTGCCAGCAGCTTACGGTACCAGGGATCCGACGGCTACACCTTC.

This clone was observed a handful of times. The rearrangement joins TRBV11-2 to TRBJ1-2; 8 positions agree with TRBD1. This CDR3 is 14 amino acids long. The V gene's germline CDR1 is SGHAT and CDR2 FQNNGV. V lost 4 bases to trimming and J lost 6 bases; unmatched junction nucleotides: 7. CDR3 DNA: TGTGCCAGCAGCTCCGGACAGGGAGCGAATGGCTACACCTTC. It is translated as CASSSGQGANGYTF.

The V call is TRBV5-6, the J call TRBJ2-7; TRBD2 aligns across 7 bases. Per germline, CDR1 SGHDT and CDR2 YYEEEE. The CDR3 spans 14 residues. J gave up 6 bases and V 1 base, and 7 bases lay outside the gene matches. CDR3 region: CASSLRGGLGEQYF. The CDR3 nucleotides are TGTGCCAGCAGCTTGAGGGGAGGGTTGGGCGAGCAGTACTTC.

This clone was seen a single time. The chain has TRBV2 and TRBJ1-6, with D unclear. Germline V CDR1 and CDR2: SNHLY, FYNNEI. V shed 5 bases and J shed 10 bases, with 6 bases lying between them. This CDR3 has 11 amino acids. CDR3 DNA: TGTGCCAGCAGTCTGGACTCACCCCTCCACTTT. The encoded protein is CASSLDSPLHF.

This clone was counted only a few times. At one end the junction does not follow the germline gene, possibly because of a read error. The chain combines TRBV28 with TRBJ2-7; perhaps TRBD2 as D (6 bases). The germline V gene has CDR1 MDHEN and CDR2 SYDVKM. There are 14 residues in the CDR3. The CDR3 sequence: CASSLQRAPYEQYF. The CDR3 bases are TGTGCCAGCAGTTTACAGCGGGCTCCCTACGAGCAGTATTTC.

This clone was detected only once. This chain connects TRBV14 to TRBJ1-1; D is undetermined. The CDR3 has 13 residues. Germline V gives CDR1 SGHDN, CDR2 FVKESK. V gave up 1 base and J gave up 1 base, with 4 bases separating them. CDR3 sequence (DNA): TGTGCCAGCAGCCAAGCCCAGAACACTGAAGCTTTCTTT. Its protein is CASSQAQNTEAFF.

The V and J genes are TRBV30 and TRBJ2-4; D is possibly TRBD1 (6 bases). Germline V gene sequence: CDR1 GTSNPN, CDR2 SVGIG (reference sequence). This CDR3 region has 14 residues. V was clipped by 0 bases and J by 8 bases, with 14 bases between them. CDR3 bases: TGTGCCTGGAGTGTACTGGGGGCGCAGGACATTCAGTACTTC. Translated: CAWSVLGAQDIQYF.

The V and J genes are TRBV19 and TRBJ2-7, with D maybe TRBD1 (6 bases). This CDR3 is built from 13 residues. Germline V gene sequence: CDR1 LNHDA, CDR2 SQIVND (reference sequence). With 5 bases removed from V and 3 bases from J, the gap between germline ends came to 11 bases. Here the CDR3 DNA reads TGTGCCAGTAGTTCCACAGGGAGCTACGAGCAGTACTTC. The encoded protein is CASSSTGSYEQYF.

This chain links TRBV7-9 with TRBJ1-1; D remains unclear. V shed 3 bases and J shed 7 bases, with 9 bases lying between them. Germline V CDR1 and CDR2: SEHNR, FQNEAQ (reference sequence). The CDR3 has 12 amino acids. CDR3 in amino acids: CASSFGGSEAFF. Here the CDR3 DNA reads TGTGCCAGCAGCTTCGGAGGGAGTGAAGCTTTCTTT.

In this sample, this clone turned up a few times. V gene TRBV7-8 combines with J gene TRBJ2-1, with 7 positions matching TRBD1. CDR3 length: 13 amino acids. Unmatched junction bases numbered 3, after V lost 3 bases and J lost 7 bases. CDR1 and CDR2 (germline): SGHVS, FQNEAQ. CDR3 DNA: TGTGCCAGCAGCTTCAACAGGGGAAATGAGCAGTTCTTC. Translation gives CASSFNRGNEQFF.

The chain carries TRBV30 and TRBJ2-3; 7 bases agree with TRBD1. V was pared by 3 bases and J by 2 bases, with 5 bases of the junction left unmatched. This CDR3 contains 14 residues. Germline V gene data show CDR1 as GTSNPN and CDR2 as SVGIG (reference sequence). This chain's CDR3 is CAWRPDRATDTQYF. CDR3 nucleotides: TGTGCCTGGAGGCCAGACAGGGCCACAGATACGCAGTATTTT. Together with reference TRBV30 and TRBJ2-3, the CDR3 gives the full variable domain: SQTIHQWPATLVQPVGSPLSLECTVEGTSNPNLYWYRQAAGRGLQLLFYSVGIGQISSEVPQNLSASRPQDRQFILSSKKLLLSDSGFYLCAWRPDRATDTQYFGPGTRLTVL.

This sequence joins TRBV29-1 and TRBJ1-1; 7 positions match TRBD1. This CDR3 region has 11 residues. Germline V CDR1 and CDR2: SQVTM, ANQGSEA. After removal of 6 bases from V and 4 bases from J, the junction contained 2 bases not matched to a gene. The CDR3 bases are TGCAGCGTGACAGGGCTCACTGAAGCTTTCTTT. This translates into CSVTGLTEAFF.

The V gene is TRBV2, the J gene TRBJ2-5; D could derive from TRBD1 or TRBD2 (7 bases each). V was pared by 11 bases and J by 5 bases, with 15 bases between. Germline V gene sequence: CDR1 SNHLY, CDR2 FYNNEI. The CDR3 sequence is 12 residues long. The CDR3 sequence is CASRQGGETQYF. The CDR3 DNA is TGTGCCTCCCGACAGGGAGGGGAGACCCAGTACTTC.

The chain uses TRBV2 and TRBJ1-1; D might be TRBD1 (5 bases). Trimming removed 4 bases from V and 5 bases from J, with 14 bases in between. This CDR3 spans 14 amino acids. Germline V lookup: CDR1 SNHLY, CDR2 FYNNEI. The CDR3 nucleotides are TGTGCCAGCAGTGTGAAGGGGCGCGGGACTGAAGCTTTCTTT. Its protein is CASSVKGRGTEAFF.

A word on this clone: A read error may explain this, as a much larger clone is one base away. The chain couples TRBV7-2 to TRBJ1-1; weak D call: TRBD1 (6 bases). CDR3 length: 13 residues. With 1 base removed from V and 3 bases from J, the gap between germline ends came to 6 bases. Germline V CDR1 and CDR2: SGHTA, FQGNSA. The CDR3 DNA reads TGTGCCAGCAGCTTAGACAGGGACACTGAAGCTTTCTTT. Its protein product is CASSLDRDTEAFF.

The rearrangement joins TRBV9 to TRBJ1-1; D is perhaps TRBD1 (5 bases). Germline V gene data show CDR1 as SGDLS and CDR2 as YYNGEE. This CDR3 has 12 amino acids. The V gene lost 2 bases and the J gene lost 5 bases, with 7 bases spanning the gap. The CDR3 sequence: CASSVGGTEAFF. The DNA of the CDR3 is TGTGCCAGCAGCGTGGGGGGAACTGAAGCTTTCTTT.

Here the CDR3 reads CASSTGQKETQYF. DNA for the CDR3: TGCGCCAGCAGCACCGGACAGAAAGAGACCCAGTACTTC. V gene TRBV5-1 combines with J gene TRBJ2-5; tentative D call: TRBD1 (6 bases). The V gene lost 4 bases and the J gene lost 3 bases, with 10 bases spanning the gap. Germline-derived CDR1 and CDR2 are SGHRS and YFSETQ. The CDR3 is 13 residues long.